This paragraph reports one TCR beta chain. The CDR3 runs 16 residues. Germline CDR1 is DFQATT and CDR2 is SNEGSKA (reference sequence). The data stem from a study of blood T cells in healthy people across ages. Then a second PCR, running roughly 7 to 11 cycles, was carried out with a sample-barcoded 5' primer and a J-beta primer mix. TCRdb re-called the 5' RACE reads through MiXCR, storing one row per CDR3 protein. The sample records 720,000 or so distinct CDR3 sequences, over 40% being singletons. The chain recombines TRBV20-1 with TRBJ2-1, with 7 bases lining up with TRBD1. TRBJ2-7 explains the end of the DNA better; the J call may be wrong. Sequencing input: blood. This sequence was found in an elderly man in good health. CDR3 DNA: TGCAGTGCTAGGCCTACAGGGGCCTTCAACTCCTACGAGCAGTACTTC. It is translated as CSARPTGAFNSYEQYF.